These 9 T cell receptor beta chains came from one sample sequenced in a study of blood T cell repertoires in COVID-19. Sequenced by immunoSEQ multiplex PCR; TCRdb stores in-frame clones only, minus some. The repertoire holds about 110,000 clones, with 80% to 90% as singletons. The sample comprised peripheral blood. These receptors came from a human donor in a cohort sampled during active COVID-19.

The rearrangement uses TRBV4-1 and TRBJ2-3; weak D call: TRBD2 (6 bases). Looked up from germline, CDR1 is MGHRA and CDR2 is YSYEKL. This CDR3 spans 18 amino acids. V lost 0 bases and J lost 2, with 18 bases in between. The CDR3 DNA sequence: TGCGCCAGCAGCCAAGAAAGCTTTTTCGCGGGGAACACAGATACGCAGTATTTT. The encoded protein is CASSQESFFAGNTDTQYF.

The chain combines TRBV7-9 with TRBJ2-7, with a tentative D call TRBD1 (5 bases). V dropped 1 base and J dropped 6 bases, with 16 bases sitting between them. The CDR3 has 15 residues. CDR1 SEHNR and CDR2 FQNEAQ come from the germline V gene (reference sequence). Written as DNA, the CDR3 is TGTGCCAGCAGCTTAGGACAAGGGGTCGTCGGCGAGCAGTACTTC. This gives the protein CASSLGQGVVGEQYF.

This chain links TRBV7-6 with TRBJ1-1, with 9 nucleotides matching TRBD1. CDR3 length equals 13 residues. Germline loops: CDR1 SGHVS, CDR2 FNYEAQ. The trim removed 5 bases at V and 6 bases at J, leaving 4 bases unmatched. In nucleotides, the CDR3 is TGTGCCAGCAGCAAACAGGGGGCCGCTGAAGCTTTCTTT. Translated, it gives CASSKQGAAEAFF.

CDR3 sequence (DNA): TGCGCCAGCAGCACGACTAGCGGGGGGGCACGAGGAGAGACCCAGTACTTC. Protein: CASSTTSGGARGETQYF. The chain recombines TRBV5-1 with TRBJ2-5; 14 bases are a match to TRBD2. CDR1 is SGHRS and CDR2 is YFSETQ in the germline V gene. The CDR3 is made up of 17 amino acids. The J segment lost 4 bases and the V segment lost 4 bases, leaving 9 bases of the junction unmatched.

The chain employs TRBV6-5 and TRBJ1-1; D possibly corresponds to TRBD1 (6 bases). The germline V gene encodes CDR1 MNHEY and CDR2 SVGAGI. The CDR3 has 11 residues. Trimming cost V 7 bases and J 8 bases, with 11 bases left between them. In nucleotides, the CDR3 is TGTGCCAGCATTACAGGGCCCGAAGCTTTCTTT. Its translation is CASITGPEAFF.

The CDR3 is CATSDASGKVQETQYF. The CDR3 nucleotides read TGTGCCACCAGTGATGCCAGCGGGAAGGTACAAGAGACCCAGTACTTC. This rearrangement joins TRBV24-1 to TRBJ2-5; TRBD2 matches 7 bases. The V and J ends lost 3 bases and 2 bases, in that order; junction bases with no gene match: 8. CDR1 KGHDR and CDR2 SFDVKD come from the germline V gene. The CDR3 covers 16 residues.

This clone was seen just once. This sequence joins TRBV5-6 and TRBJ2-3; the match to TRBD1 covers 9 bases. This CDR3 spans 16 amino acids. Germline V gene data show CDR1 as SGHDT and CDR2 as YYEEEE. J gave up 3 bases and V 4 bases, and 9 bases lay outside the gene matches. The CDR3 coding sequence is TGTGCCAGCAGCCCCCCATCCGGGACAGGGACAGATACGCAGTATTTT. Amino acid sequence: CASSPPSGTGTDTQYF.

The CDR3 is CASRGDSLNTEAFF. The CDR3 DNA follows: TGTGCCAGTAGGGGGGACAGTCTAAACACTGAAGCTTTCTTT. The chain uses TRBV19 and TRBJ1-1; TRBD1 matches at 7 bases. The J segment lost 2 bases and the V segment lost 6 bases, leaving 6 bases of the junction unmatched. There are 14 residues in the CDR3. Germline CDR1 LNHDA, CDR2 SQIVND (reference sequence).

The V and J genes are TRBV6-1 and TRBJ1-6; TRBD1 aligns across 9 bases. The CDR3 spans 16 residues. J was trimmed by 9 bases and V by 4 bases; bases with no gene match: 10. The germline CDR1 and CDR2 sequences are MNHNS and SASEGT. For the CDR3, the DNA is TGTGCCAGCAGTGGCTGGGACAGGGAATTGGGTTCACCCCTCCACTTT. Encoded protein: CASSGWDRELGSPLHF.